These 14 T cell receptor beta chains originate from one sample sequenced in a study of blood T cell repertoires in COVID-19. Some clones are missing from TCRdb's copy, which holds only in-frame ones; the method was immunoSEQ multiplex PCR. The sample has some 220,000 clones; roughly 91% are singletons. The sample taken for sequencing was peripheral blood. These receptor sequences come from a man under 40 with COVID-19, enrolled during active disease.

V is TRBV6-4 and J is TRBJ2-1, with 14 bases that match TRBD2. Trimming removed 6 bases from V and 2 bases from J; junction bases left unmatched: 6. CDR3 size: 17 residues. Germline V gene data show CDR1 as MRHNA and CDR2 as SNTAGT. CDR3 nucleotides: TGTGCCAGCAGCCCGACTAGCGGGGGGGTTCCCTACAATGAGCAGTTCTTC. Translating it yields CASSPTSGGVPYNEQFF.

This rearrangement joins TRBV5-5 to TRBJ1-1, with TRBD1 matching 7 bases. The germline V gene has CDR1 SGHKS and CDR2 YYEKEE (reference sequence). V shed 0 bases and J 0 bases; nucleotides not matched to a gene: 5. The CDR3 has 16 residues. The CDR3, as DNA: TGTGCCAGCAGCTTGGGGGAGACAGGGATGAACACTGAAGCTTTCTTT. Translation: CASSLGETGMNTEAFF.

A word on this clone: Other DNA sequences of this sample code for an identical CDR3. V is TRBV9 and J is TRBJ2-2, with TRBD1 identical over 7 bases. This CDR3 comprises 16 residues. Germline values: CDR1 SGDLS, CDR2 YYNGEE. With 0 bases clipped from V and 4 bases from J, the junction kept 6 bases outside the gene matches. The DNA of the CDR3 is TGTGCCAGCAGCGTAGTACAGGGGCGGGCCACCGGGGAGCTGTTTTTT. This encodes CASSVVQGRATGELFF.

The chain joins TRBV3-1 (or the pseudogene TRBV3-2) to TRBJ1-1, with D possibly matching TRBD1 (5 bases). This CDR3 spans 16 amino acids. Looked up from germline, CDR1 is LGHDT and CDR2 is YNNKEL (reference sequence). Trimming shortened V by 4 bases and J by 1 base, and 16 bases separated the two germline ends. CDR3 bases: TGTGCCAGCAGCCTTACCGGAGGGGCGCGGAACACTGAAGCTTTCTTT. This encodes CASSLTGGARNTEAFF.

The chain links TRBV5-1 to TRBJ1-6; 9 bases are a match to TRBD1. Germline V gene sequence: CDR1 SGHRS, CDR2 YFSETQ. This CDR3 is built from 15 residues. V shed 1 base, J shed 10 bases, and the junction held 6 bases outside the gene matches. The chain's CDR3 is CASSLIGQGRSPLHF. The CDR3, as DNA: TGCGCCAGCAGCTTGATTGGACAGGGGAGATCACCCCTCCACTTT.

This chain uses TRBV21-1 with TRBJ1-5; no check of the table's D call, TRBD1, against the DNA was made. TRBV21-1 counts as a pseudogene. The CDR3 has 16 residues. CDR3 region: CASSGDRGAPHQPQHF. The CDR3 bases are TGTGCCAGCAGCGGGGACAGGGGGGCCCCACATCAGCCCCAGCATTTT.

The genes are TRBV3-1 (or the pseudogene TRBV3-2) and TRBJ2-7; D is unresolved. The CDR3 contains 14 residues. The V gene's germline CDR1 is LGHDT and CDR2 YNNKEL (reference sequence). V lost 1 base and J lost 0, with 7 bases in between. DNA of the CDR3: TGTGCCAGCAGCCAAGGACTGAACTCCTACGAGCAGTACTTC. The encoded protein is CASSQGLNSYEQYF.

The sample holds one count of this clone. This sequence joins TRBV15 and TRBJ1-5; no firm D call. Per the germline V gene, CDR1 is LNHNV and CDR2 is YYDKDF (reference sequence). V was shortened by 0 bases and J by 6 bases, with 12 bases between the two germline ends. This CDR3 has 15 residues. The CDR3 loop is CATSRDRGRSQPQHF. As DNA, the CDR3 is TGTGCCACCAGCAGAGATCGTGGGAGGTCTCAGCCCCAGCATTTT.

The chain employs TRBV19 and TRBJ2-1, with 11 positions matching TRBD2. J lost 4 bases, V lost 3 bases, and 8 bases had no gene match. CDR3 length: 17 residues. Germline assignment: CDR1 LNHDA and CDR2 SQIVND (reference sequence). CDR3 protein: CASSIYGLAGGYNEQFF. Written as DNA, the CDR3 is TGTGCCAGTAGTATTTACGGCCTAGCGGGGGGATACAATGAGCAGTTCTTC.

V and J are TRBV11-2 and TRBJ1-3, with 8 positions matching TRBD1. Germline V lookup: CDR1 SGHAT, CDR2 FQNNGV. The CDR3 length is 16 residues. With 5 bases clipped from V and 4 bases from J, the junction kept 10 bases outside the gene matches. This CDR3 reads CASSRLRTGWGNTIYF. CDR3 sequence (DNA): TGTGCCAGCAGCCGACTGAGGACAGGGTGGGGAAACACCATATATTTT.

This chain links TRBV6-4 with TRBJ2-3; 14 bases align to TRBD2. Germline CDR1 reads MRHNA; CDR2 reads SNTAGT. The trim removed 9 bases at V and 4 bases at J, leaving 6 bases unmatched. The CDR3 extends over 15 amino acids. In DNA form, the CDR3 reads TGTGCCAGTTCCATGGGACTAGCGGGGGCAGATACGCAGTATTTT. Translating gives CASSMGLAGADTQYF.

This CDR3 reads CASSYSLTEAFF. CDR3 DNA: TGTGCCAGCAGTTACTCTCTAACTGAAGCTTTCTTT. The chain couples TRBV6-5 to TRBJ1-1; no clear D. Germline-derived CDR1 and CDR2 are MNHEY and SVGAGI. V was shortened by 0 bases and J by 5 bases, with 4 bases between the two germline ends. This CDR3 has 12 residues.

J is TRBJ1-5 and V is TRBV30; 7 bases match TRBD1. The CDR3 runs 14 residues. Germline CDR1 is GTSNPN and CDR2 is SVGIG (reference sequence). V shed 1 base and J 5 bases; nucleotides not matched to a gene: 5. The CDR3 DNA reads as TGTGCCTGGAGTGAGGGGGCGATCGATCAGCCCCAGCATTTT. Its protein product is CAWSEGAIDQPQHF.

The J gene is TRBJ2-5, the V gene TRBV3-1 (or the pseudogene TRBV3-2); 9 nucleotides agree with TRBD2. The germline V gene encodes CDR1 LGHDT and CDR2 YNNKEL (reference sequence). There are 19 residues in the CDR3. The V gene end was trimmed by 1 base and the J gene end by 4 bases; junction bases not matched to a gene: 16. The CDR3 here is CASSQVPGTSFPRGETQYF. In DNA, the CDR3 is TGTGCCAGCAGCCAAGTCCCCGGGACTAGCTTCCCGAGGGGAGAGACCCAGTACTTC.